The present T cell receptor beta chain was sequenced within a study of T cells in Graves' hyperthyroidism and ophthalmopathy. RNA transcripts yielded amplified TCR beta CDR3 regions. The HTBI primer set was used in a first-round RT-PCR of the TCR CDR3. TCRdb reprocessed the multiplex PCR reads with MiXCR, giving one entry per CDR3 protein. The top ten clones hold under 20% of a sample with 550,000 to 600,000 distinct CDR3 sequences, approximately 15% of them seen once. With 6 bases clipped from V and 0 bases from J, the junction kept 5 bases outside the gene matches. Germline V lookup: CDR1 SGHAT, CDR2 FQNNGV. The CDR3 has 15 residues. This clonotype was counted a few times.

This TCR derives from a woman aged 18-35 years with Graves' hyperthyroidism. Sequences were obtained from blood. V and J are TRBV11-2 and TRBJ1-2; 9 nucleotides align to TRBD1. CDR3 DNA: TGTGCCAGCAGTCGGGGACAGGGAACTAACTATGGCTACACCTTC. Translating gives CASSRGQGTNYGYTF.